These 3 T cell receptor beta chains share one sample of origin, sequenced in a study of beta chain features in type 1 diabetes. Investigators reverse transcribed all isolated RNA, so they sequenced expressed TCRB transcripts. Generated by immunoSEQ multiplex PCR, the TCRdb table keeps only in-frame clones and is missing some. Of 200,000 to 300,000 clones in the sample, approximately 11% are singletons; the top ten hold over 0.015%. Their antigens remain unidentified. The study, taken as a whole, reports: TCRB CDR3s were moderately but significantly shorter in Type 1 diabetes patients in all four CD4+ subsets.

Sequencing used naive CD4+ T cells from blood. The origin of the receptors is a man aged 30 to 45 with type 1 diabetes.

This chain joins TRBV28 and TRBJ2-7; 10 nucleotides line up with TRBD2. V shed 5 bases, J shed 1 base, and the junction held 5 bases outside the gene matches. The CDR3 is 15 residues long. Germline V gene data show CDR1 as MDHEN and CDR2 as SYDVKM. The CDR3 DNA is TGTGCCAGCAGTCTCTGGACTAGCGGATCCTACGAGCAGTACTTC. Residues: CASSLWTSGSYEQYF.

The CDR3 bases are TGTGCCAGCAGCCTAAACAGGGGGCACGGAGCTTTCTTT. The encoded protein is CASSLNRGHGAFF. The V call is TRBV7-9, the J call TRBJ1-1; 9 nucleotides agree with TRBD1. The CDR3 loop spans 13 amino acids. Germline V gene sequence: CDR1 SEHNR, CDR2 FQNEAQ (reference sequence). The J segment lost 10 bases and the V segment lost 5 bases, leaving 8 bases of the junction unmatched.

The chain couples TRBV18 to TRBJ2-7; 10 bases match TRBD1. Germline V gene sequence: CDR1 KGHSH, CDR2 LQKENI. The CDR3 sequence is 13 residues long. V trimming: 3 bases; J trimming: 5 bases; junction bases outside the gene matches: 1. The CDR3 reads CASSPGQGDEQYF. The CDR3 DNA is TGTGCCAGCTCACCTGGACAGGGGGACGAGCAGTACTTC.